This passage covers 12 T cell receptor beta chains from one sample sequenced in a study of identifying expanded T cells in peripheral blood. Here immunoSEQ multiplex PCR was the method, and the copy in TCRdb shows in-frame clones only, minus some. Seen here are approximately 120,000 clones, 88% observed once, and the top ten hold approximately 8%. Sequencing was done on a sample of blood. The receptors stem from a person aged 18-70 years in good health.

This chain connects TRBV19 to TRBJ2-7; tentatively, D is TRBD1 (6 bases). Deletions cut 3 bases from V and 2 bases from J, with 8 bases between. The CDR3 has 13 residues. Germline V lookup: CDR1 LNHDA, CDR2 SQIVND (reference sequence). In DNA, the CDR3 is TGTGCCAGTAGTATTACAGGGACCTACGAGCAGTACTTC. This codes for CASSITGTYEQYF.

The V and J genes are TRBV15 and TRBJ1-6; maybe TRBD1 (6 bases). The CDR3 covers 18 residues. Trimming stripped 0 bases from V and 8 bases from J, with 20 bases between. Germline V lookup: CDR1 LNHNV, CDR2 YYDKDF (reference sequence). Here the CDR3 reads CATSRDPRAGVGYSPLHF. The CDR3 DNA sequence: TGTGCCACCAGCAGAGACCCACGAGCAGGGGTGGGTTATTCACCCCTCCACTTT.

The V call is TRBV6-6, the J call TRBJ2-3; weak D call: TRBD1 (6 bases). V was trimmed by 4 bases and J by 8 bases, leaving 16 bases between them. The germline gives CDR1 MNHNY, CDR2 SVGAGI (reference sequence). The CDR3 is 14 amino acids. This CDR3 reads CASSLSQGASTQYF. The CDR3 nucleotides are TGTGCCAGCAGTTTATCACAGGGAGCCTCTACGCAGTATTTT.

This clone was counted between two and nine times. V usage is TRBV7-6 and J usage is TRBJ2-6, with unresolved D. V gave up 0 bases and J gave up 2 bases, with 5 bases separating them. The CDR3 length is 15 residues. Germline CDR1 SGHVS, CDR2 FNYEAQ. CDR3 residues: CASSLAGTGANVLTF. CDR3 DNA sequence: TGTGCCAGCAGCTTAGCGGGCACTGGGGCCAACGTCCTGACTTTC.

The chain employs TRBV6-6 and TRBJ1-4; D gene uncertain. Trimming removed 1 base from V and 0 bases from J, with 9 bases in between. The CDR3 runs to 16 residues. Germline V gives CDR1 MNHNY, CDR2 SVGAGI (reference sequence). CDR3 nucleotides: TGTGCCAGCAGTTACTTTGGGAGCACAACTAATGAAAAACTGTTTTTT. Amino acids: CASSYFGSTTNEKLFF.

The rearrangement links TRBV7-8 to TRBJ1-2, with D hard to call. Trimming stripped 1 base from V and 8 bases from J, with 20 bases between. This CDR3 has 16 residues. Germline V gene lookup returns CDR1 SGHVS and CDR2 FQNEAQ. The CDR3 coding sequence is TGTGCCAGCAGCTTAGATGTCGATGGGGTTGCGCAAGGCTACACCTTC. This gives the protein CASSLDVDGVAQGYTF.

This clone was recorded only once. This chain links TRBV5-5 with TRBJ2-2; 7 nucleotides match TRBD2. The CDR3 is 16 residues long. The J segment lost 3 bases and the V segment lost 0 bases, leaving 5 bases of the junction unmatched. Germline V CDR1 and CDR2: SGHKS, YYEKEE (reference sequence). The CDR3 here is CASSLAGTTHTGELFF. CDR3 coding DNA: TGTGCCAGCAGCTTGGCCGGGACTACCCACACCGGGGAGCTGTTTTTT.

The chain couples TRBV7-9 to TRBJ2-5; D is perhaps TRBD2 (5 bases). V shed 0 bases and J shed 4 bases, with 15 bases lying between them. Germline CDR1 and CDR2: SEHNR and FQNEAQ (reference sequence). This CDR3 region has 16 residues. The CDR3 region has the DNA TGTGCCAGCAGCTTAGCTTTGGCGGGTGATGGAGAGACCCAGTACTTC. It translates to CASSLALAGDGETQYF.

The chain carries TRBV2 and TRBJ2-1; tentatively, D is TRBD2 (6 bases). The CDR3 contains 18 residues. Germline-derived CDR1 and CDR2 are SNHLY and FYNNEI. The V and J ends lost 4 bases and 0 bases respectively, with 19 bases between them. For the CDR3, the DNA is TGTGCCAGCAGTGCAAGCCCCCTAGCGAGAAACTCCTACAATGAGCAGTTCTTC. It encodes CASSASPLARNSYNEQFF.

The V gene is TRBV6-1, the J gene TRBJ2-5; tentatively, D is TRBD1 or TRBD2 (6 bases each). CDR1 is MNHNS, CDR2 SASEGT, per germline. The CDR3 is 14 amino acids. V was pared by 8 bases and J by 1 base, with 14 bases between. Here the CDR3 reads CASEGGLRQETQYF. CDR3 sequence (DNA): TGTGCCAGCGAAGGGGGGCTCCGCCAAGAGACCCAGTACTTC.

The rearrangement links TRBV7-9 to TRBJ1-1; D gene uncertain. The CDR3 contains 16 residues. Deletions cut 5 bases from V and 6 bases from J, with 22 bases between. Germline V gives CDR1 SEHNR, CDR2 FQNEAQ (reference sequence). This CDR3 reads CASSPLAGSDSAEAFF. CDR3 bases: TGTGCCAGCAGCCCCCTCGCAGGTTCGGATTCCGCTGAAGCTTTCTTT.

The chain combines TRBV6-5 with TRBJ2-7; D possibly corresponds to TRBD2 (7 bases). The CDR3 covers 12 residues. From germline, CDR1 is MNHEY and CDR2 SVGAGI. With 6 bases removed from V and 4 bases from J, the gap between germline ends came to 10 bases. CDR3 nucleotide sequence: TGTGCCAGCAGCAGGGGACTATACGAGCAGTACTTC. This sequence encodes CASSRGLYEQYF.